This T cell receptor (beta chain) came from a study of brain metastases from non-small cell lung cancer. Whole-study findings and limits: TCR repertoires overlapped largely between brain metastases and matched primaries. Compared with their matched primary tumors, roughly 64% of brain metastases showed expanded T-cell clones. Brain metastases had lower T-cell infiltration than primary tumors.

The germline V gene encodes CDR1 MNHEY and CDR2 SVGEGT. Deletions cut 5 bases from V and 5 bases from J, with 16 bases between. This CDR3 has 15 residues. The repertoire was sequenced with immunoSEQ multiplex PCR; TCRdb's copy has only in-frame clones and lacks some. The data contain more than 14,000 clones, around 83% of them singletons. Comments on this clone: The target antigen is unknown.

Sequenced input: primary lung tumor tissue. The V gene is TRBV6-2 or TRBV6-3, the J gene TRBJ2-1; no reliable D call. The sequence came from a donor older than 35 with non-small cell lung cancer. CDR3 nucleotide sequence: TGTGCCAGCAGTCCATTAGGCCAATTTAACAATGAGCAGTTCTTC. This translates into CASSPLGQFNNEQFF.